The next 24 T cell receptor beta chains were all read from a single sample in a study of blood T cell repertoires in COVID-19. The repertoire was sequenced with immunoSEQ multiplex PCR; TCRdb's copy has only in-frame clones and lacks some. Counted here are 300,000 to 350,000 clones, 91% occurring once; the ten biggest clones make up roughly 3.3%. Source material: peripheral blood. These receptor sequences come from a woman between 18 and 30 years old who had recovered from COVID-19.

The chain carries TRBV7-6 and TRBJ2-1, with 13 positions matching TRBD2. V lost 5 bases, J lost 8 bases, and 6 bases stayed unmatched. The CDR3 consists of 15 residues. The germline CDR1 and CDR2 sequences are SGHVS and FNYEAQ. Here the CDR3 reads CASSLTSGRGDEQFF. CDR3 bases: TGTGCCAGCAGCCTCACTAGCGGGAGGGGGGATGAGCAGTTCTTC. Variable domain in full (rest from reference TRBV7-6 and TRBJ2-1): GAGVSQSPRYKVTKRGQDVALRCDPISGHVSLYWYRQALGQGPEFLTYFNYEAQQDKSGLPNDRFSAERPEGSISTLTIQRTEQRDSAMYRCASSLTSGRGDEQFFGPGTRLTVL.

The CDR3 DNA sequence: TGCGCCAGCAGCTTGGTTGGACAGGGGGCGCGGGGCTACACCTTC. It translates to CASSLVGQGARGYTF. This chain links TRBV5-1 with TRBJ1-2; 11 bases match TRBD1. In germline, CDR1 is SGHRS, CDR2 YFSETQ. The trim removed 0 bases at V and 8 bases at J, leaving 6 bases unmatched. The CDR3 length is 15 residues.

The chain is built from TRBV19 and TRBJ2-2, with TRBD1 matching over 9 bases. Germline V gene lookup returns CDR1 LNHDA and CDR2 SQIVND (reference sequence). The CDR3 totals 18 residues. V shed 5 bases and J 6 bases; nucleotides not matched to a gene: 16. The CDR3 here is CASSSTLQGAFKAGELFF. The CDR3, as DNA: TGTGCCAGTAGTTCGACATTACAGGGGGCGTTTAAAGCCGGGGAGCTGTTTTTT. Looking up the rest from reference TRBV19 and TRBJ2-2 gives the full variable domain: DGGITQSPKYLFRKEGQNVTLSCEQNLNHDAMYWYRQDPGQGLRLIYYSQIVNDFQKGDIAEGYSVSREKKESFPLTVTSAQKNPTAFYLCASSSTLQGAFKAGELFFGEGSRLTVL.

V gene TRBV6-2 or TRBV6-3 combines with J gene TRBJ1-3; TRBD1 matches at 7 bases. The germline CDR1 and CDR2 sequences are MNHEY and SVGEGT. The CDR3 consists of 16 residues. V lost 2 bases to trimming and J lost 0 bases; unmatched junction nucleotides: 4. This CDR3 is CASSYARGASGNTIYF. In DNA form, the CDR3 reads TGTGCCAGCAGTTACGCCAGGGGGGCCTCTGGAAACACCATATATTTT.

The rearrangement joins TRBV6-2 or TRBV6-3 to TRBJ2-7, with 10 bases matching TRBD2. Germline assignment: CDR1 MNHEY and CDR2 SVGEGT. V lost 5 bases to trimming and J lost 3 bases; unmatched junction nucleotides: 10. CDR3 length: 16 amino acids. The CDR3 spells CASSGGLADSGYEQYV. DNA of the CDR3: TGTGCCAGCAGTGGCGGACTAGCGGACTCAGGCTACGAGCAGTACGTC.

This clone was seen more than once but under ten times. V and J are TRBV30 and TRBJ1-1; 7 bases are shared with TRBD1. The CDR3 consists of 13 residues. V shed 2 bases and J 2 bases; nucleotides not matched to a gene: 2. In germline, CDR1 is GTSNPN, CDR2 SVGIG (reference sequence). The DNA of the CDR3 is TGTGCCTGGAGTCGGGACAGAAACACTGAAGCTTTCTTT. It is translated as CAWSRDRNTEAFF.

V is TRBV21-1 and J is TRBJ2-7; the table's D gene call, TRBD2, was not cross checked with the DNA. TRBV21-1 is shown as a pseudogene. The CDR3 spans 19 residues. This chain's CDR3 is CASSKVRDYGGDQEYEQYV. The DNA of the CDR3 is TGTGCCAGCAGCAAAGTCCGGGACTACGGAGGAGACCAAGAATACGAGCAGTACGTC.

This chain links TRBV7-2 with TRBJ1-2; 8 nucleotides line up with TRBD1. The CDR3 totals 13 residues. V lost 8 bases, J lost 6 bases, and 8 bases stayed unmatched. Germline CDR1 is SGHTA and CDR2 is FQGNSA. CDR3 nucleotides: TGTGCCAGCGCCGGACAGGGTGAGGATGGCTACACCTTC. Protein product: CASAGQGEDGYTF.

The V gene is TRBV18, the J gene TRBJ1-5; 8 nucleotides line up with TRBD1. Trimming took 3 bases from V and 6 from J; bases not matched to a gene: 10. The CDR3 extends over 16 amino acids. The V gene's germline CDR1 is KGHSH and CDR2 LQKENI. CDR3 amino acids: CASSPLGQGAFQPQHF. CDR3 bases: TGTGCCAGCTCACCGCTGGGGCAGGGGGCCTTTCAGCCCCAGCATTTT. Using reference TRBV18 and TRBJ1-5 for the parts outside the CDR3, the full variable domain is NAGVMQNPRHLVRRRGQEARLRCSPMKGHSHVYWYRQLPEEGLKFMVYLQKENIIDESGMPKERFSAEFPKEGPSILRIQQVVRGDSAAYFCASSPLGQGAFQPQHFGDGTRLSIL.

The chain couples TRBV3-1 (or the pseudogene TRBV3-2) to TRBJ2-4; 8 positions match TRBD2. Germline lookup yields CDR1 LGHDT and CDR2 YNNKEL (reference sequence). V gave up 3 bases and J gave up 0 bases; unmatched junction bases: 1. The CDR3 is 15 amino acids. The CDR3 is CASSHSGGAKNIQYF. CDR3 DNA sequence: TGTGCCAGCAGCCACAGCGGGGGAGCCAAAAACATTCAGTACTTC.

The rearrangement joins TRBV4-3 to TRBJ1-2, with TRBD1 as a possible D gene (5 bases). The germline V gene encodes CDR1 LGHNA and CDR2 YSLEER. CDR3 length equals 16 residues. Trimming took 0 bases from V and 10 from J, leaving 21 bases between them. The CDR3 DNA reads TGCGCCAGCAGCCAAGACCTCACGGGGACTCCCCACTCCTACACCTTC. Translation: CASSQDLTGTPHSYTF.

This clone was observed once. This sequence joins TRBV6-5 and TRBJ2-3; D uncertain. Germline-derived CDR1 and CDR2 are MNHEY and SVGAGI. This CDR3 contains 16 residues. V gave up 0 bases and J gave up 2 bases, with 12 bases separating them. The CDR3 nucleotides read TGTGCCAGCAGTTACTCGTTTACAGAAGACACAGATACGCAGTATTTT. Translation: CASSYSFTEDTDTQYF.

The V gene is TRBV6-4, the J gene TRBJ1-1; perhaps TRBD1 as D (5 bases). The length of the CDR3 is 13 residues. V lost 5 bases to trimming and J lost 5 bases, with 12 bases between them. Looked up from germline, CDR1 is MRHNA and CDR2 is SNTAGT. CDR3 region: CASSQGLGTEAFF. The CDR3 nucleotides read TGTGCCAGCAGTCAGGGTCTGGGAACTGAAGCTTTCTTT.

The chain couples TRBV7-9 to TRBJ2-5, with D unresolved. Germline lookup yields CDR1 SEHNR and CDR2 FQNEAQ (reference sequence). The length of the CDR3 is 11 residues. V lost 2 bases to trimming and J lost 7 bases, with 5 bases between them. The CDR3, as DNA: TGTGCCAGCAGCTTATCGGGGACCCAGTACTTC. Translation: CASSLSGTQYF. The full variable domain, with the rest looked up from reference TRBV7-9 and TRBJ2-5, is DTGVSQNPRHKITKRGQNVTFRCDPISEHNRLYWYRQTLGQGPEFLTYFQNEAQLEKSRLLSDRFSAERPKGSFSTLEIQRTEQGDSAMYLCASSLSGTQYFGPGTRLLVL.

This sequence joins TRBV4-1 and TRBJ2-3; the match to TRBD1 covers 12 bases. V shed 4 bases and J 5 bases; nucleotides not matched to a gene: 13. Germline CDR1 and CDR2: MGHRA and YSYEKL. The CDR3 consists of 18 residues. CDR3 residues: CASSRLTPGQGAEDTQYF. CDR3 bases: TGCGCCAGCAGCCGATTAACTCCGGGACAGGGGGCTGAAGATACGCAGTATTTT.

Only one count was recorded for this clone. V gene TRBV9 combines with J gene TRBJ1-6; D gene ambiguous. Per germline, CDR1 SGDLS and CDR2 YYNGEE. The V gene lost 1 base and the J gene lost 5 bases, with 7 bases spanning the gap. This CDR3 has 14 residues. CDR3 nucleotide sequence: TGTGCCAGCAGCGTATCCAGTCATAATTCACCCCTCCACTTT. This gives the protein CASSVSSHNSPLHF.

In nucleotides, the CDR3 is TGTGCCAGCAGCCCGACGCCGGGGGGGGGTGAAAAACTGTTTTTT. Translating it yields CASSPTPGGGEKLFF. The chain carries TRBV7-9 and TRBJ1-4; weak D call: TRBD1 (5 bases). The V gene lost 5 bases and the J gene lost 7 bases, with 17 bases spanning the gap. The CDR3 runs 15 residues. CDR1 is SEHNR and CDR2 is FQNEAQ in the germline V gene (reference sequence).

This chain uses TRBV10-3 with TRBJ1-3, with 9 nucleotides matching TRBD1. After removal of 4 bases from V and 0 bases from J, the junction contained 7 bases not matched to a gene. CDR1 and CDR2 from the germline V gene are ENHRY and SYGVKD. The CDR3 totals 17 residues. Written as DNA, the CDR3 is TGTGCCATCAGTGGAATGGGACAGGGTTTCTCTGGAAACACCATATATTTT. Translated: CAISGMGQGFSGNTIYF.

The V and J genes are TRBV6-5 and TRBJ1-2; TRBD1 matches at 8 bases. The CDR3 spans 15 residues. Germline CDR1 MNHEY, CDR2 SVGAGI. J gave up 2 bases and V 0 bases, and 2 bases lay outside the gene matches. CDR3 DNA sequence: TGTGCCAGCAGTTACTCGGGACAGGAAAACTATGGCTACACCTTC. This gives the protein CASSYSGQENYGYTF.

This rearrangement joins TRBV19 to TRBJ1-1; D may be TRBD1 (6 bases). Germline loops: CDR1 LNHDA, CDR2 SQIVND (reference sequence). The CDR3 extends over 13 amino acids. Trimming left V 4 bases short and J 1 base short, with 7 bases between. The CDR3 spells CASSKTGNTEAFF. The DNA for the CDR3 is TGTGCCAGTAGTAAGACAGGGAACACTGAAGCTTTCTTT.

J is TRBJ1-6 and V is TRBV30, with 9 bases matching TRBD1. The CDR3 runs 14 residues. The germline gives CDR1 GTSNPN, CDR2 SVGIG (reference sequence). J was trimmed by 7 bases and V by 2 bases; bases with no gene match: 3. CDR3 loop: CAWSSGTGNSPLHF. Here the CDR3 DNA reads TGTGCCTGGAGTTCTGGGACAGGGAATTCACCCCTCCACTTT.

V and J are TRBV2 and TRBJ2-5; D not certain. Germline CDR1 and CDR2: SNHLY and FYNNEI. The CDR3 spans 12 residues. V was trimmed by 4 bases and J by 8 bases, leaving 11 bases between them. In DNA, the CDR3 is TGTGCCAGCAGTGCCTGGTGGAGCACCCAGTACTTC. Encoded protein: CASSAWWSTQYF.

The chain joins TRBV13 to TRBJ1-2, with D hard to call. V lost 0 bases to trimming and J lost 4 bases, with 15 bases between them. In germline, CDR1 is PRHDT, CDR2 FYEKMQ (reference sequence). CDR3 length: 16 amino acids. CDR3 sequence: CASSLGLRHGIYGYTF. For the CDR3, the DNA is TGTGCCAGCAGCTTAGGTCTCCGTCACGGTATCTATGGCTACACCTTC.

The V call is TRBV5-1, the J call TRBJ2-3; 7 bases agree with TRBD2. The germline V gene encodes CDR1 SGHRS and CDR2 YFSETQ. The CDR3 extends over 15 amino acids. The V gene end was trimmed by 6 bases and the J gene end by 6 bases; junction bases not matched to a gene: 13. Written as DNA, the CDR3 is TGCGCCAGCACCCCAGCGGGCGGGAGTCATGATACGCAGTATTTT. This encodes CASTPAGGSHDTQYF.